This TCR beta chain comes out of a study of beta chain features in type 1 diabetes. This CDR3 is 15 amino acids long. From germline, CDR1 is LNHNV and CDR2 YYDKDF (reference sequence). Trimming at V came to 6 bases and at J to 2 bases, leaving 5 bases not matched to a gene. Investigators reverse transcribed all isolated RNA, so they sequenced expressed TCRB transcripts. The method was immunoSEQ multiplex PCR; TCRdb's version includes in-frame clones alone and lacks a portion of them. The repertoire holds about 220,000 clones, with roughly a tenth as singletons. The chain carries TRBV15 and TRBJ2-2, with TRBD2 matching over 8 bases. The clonotype was recovered from a man younger than 30 in good health. The sample was central memory CD4+ T cells from blood. The CDR3 sequence: CATSIGRANTGELFF. The CDR3 region has the DNA TGTGCCACCAGTATCGGGAGGGCCAACACCGGGGAGCTGTTTTTT.